The entry below describes one T cell receptor (beta chain). Per the study methods: Reference gene primer amplification yielded estimated nucleated cell counts. Here immunoSEQ multiplex PCR was the method, and the copy in TCRdb shows in-frame clones only, minus some. V, J and clone size are those of that table, while D and trimming were read from the DNA. The sample gives approximately 230,000 clones, about 89% of which show up once; around 4% is in the top ten. This entry is derived from a study of blood T cell repertoires in COVID-19. Whole-study context: The United States, Italy and Spain provided the acute and convalescent COVID-19 samples. Sources were T cells, B-cell-depleted T cells, or PBMCs; the material itself was cDNA or gDNA.

The CDR3 contains 16 residues. Germline CDR1 MGHRA, CDR2 YSYEKL. Trimming at V came to 0 bases and at J to 4 bases, leaving 3 bases not matched to a gene. Cohorts were determined from participant-reported clinical history. Source material: PBMCs or T cells enriched from blood (not recorded which). The source of this sequence is a woman in her 30s who had recovered from COVID-19. The chain has TRBV4-1 and TRBJ2-1; 10 nucleotides align to TRBD2. CDR3 nucleotides: TGCGCCAGCAGCCAAGAGGTAGCGGGAGGATACAATGAGCAGTTCTTC. Its protein is CASSQEVAGGYNEQFF.